This record looks at one T cell receptor beta chain sequence and its context. For TCRbeta, the library was prepared with unique molecular identifiers. TCRdb processed the PCR reads anew with MiXCR; each CDR3 protein has one entry. This table has about 400,000 distinct CDR3 sequences, about 20% appearing once. The data derive from a study of T-cell reconstitution after alpha-beta-depleted transplantation in children. Germline assignment: CDR1 KGHDR and CDR2 SFDVKD. V trimming: 3 bases; J trimming: 2 bases; junction bases outside the gene matches: 5. The CDR3 consists of 16 residues. V and J are TRBV24-1 and TRBJ2-1; 8 bases are shared with TRBD1. This TCR came from a human donor who donated a stem cell graft to a child with acute myeloid leukemia. The material sequenced was PBMCs from the stem cell graft donor, taken from the stem cell graft. The CDR3 DNA is TGTGCCACCAGTGATACCGACAGGGGAGCCTACAATGAGCAGTTCTTC. Its translation: CATSDTDRGAYNEQFF.